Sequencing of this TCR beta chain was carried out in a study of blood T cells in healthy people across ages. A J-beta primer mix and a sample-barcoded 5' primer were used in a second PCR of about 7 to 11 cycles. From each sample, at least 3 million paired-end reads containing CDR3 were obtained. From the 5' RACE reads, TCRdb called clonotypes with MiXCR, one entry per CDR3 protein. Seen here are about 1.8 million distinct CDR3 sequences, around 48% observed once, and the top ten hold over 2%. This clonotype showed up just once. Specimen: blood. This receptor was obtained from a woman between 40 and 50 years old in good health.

The CDR3 here is CASSPSGVGEAFF. CDR3 coding DNA: TGTGCCAGCAGTCCCAGTGGTGTCGGAGAAGCTTTCTTT. This sequence joins TRBV6-5 and TRBJ1-1; D gene uncertain. Trimming removed 5 bases from V and 8 bases from J, with 15 bases in between. Per germline, CDR1 MNHEY and CDR2 SVGAGI. This CDR3 comprises 13 residues.